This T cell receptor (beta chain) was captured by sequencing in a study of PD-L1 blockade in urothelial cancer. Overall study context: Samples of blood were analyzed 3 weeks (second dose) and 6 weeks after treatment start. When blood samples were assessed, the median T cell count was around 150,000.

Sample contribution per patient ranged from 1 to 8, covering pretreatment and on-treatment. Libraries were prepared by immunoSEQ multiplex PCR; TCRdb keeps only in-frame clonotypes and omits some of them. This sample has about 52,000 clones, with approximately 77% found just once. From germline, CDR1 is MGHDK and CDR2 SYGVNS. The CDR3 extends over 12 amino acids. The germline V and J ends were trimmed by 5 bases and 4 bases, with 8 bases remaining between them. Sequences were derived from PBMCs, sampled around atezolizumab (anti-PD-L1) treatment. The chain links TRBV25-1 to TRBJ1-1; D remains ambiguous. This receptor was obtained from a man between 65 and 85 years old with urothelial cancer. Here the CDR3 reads CASSRGLTEAFF. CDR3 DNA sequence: TGTGCCAGCAGTAGAGGGCTCACTGAAGCTTTCTTT.